The rows below give T cell receptor beta chains drawn from one sample of a study of T cell repertoires in ileal Crohn's disease. Repertoires were generated with immunoSEQ multiplex PCR, while TCRdb's copy carries only in-frame clones and drops some. The table has 13,000 to 15,000 clones, around two thirds seen once. The sample consisted of ileal tissue. The receptors were sampled from an adult with Crohn's disease. Each CDR3 is given with its conserved first and last residue.

j_call,v_call,cdr3_aa
TRBJ1-1,TRBV10-3,CAIRSSGGIWNTEAFF
TRBJ2-3,TRBV5-1,CASSLGGPFDTQYF
TRBJ1-3,TRBV28,CASKPGQLANTIYF
TRBJ2-3,TRBV9,CASSAPPVSLGADTQYF
TRBJ2-7,TRBV2,CASSGGGNLREQYF
TRBJ1-4,TRBV6-4,CASKPNPGPTNEKLFF
TRBJ2-7,TRBV7-9,CASSFQGISSEQYF
TRBJ2-5,TRBV6-5,CASSLAGGQETQYF
TRBJ1-5,TRBV27,CASSLRGGGNQSQHF
TRBJ2-5,TRBV5-1,CASSFDRVGGETQYF
TRBJ2-5,TRBV29-1,CSARQGAGETQYF
TRBJ2-1,TRBV6-1,CASSEATSGGNEQFF
TRBJ1-2,TRBV6-5,CASSRDTTFYGYTF
TRBJ2-7,TRBV6-1,CASRRQQGYEQYF
TRBJ2-3,TRBV5-5,CASTNGGLAGTDTQYF
TRBJ1-1,TRBV5-1,CASSLTGMNTEAFF
TRBJ1-1,TRBV2,CASSKSPWGFNTEAFF
TRBJ1-5,TRBV2,CASIADRGRGNQPQHF
TRBJ1-1,TRBV5-8,CASSLERNTEAFF
TRBJ2-1,TRBV2,CASKPGQGAGGSSYNEQFF
TRBJ1-3,TRBV30,CAWSPQGQQNTIYF
TRBJ2-7,TRBV6-6,CARNLPGTRPYEQYF
TRBJ1-6,TRBV5-4,CASSRDRRNSPLHF
TRBJ2-7,TRBV11-1,CASSRTRGYEQYF
TRBJ2-1,TRBV29-1,CSVVHSGGAGYEQFF
TRBJ1-5,TRBV28,CASSWAGLAVVDQPQHF
TRBJ2-2,TRBV9,CASSAGQSTGELFF
TRBJ2-4,TRBV14,CASSPGLALNIQYF
TRBJ1-2,TRBV28,CASSLYPGPNYGYTF
TRBJ1-3,TRBV5-1,CASSYDLTSSGNTIYF
TRBJ2-1,TRBV11-2,CASSPNGRGGRNEQFF